A single sample is the source of the 16 T cell receptor beta chains below, sequenced in a study of T-cell memory formation after mild COVID-19. TCRdb fed the 5' RACE reads into MiXCR, producing one record per CDR3 protein. Of about 390,000 distinct CDR3 sequences in the sample, 15% to 20% were seen once. Sequencing was carried out using PBMCs or a T cell subset sorted from them (not recorded which). Receptor source: a man in his late teens or twenties who had mild COVID-19 (a few samples of this study predate the infection). Cell type and time point are not known.

This clonotype was picked up a small number of times. V is TRBV7-2 and J is TRBJ2-5; TRBD2 matches 12 bases. CDR1 and CDR2 (germline): SGHTA, FQGNSA. The CDR3 is 17 amino acids. With V trimmed by 5 bases and J by 4 bases, 11 bases remained unmatched. CDR3 coding DNA: TGTGCCAGCAGCAGTAGAGGAGGGACTAGCGGGCGAGAGACCCAGTACTTC. Amino acid sequence: CASSSRGGTSGRETQYF. The variable domain in full, with the rest retrieved from reference TRBV7-2 and TRBJ2-5, is GAGVSQSPSNKVTEKGKDVELRCDPISGHTALYWYRQSLGQGLEFLIYFQGNSAPDKSGLPSDRFSAERTGGSVSTLTIQRTQQEDSAVYLCASSSRGGTSGRETQYFGPGTRLLVL.

This clonotype has just a few counts. The V gene is TRBV28, the J gene TRBJ2-5; TRBD1 might be the D (6 bases). CDR1 and CDR2 from the germline V gene are MDHEN and SYDVKM. There are 14 residues in the CDR3. Trimming removed 5 bases from V and 6 bases from J, with 16 bases in between. The CDR3 here is CASSQEGELQTQYF. The CDR3 DNA follows: TGTGCCAGCAGTCAAGAGGGGGAGCTGCAGACCCAGTACTTC.

This clonotype was detected only a few times. The J gene is TRBJ2-7, the V gene TRBV5-1, with D unclear. V lost 4 bases, J lost 3 bases, and 14 bases lay in between. There are 14 residues in the CDR3. The germline gives CDR1 SGHRS, CDR2 YFSETQ. The CDR3, as DNA: TGCGCCAGCAGCGAACAATCTAGAATCTACGAGCAGTACTTC. It codes for CASSEQSRIYEQYF.

The chain couples TRBV6-2 or TRBV6-3 to TRBJ2-1, with 11 bases matching TRBD2. With 5 bases clipped from V and 6 bases from J, the junction kept 9 bases outside the gene matches. CDR1 and CDR2 (germline): MNHEY, SVGEGT. This CDR3 comprises 16 residues. The CDR3 nucleotides read TGTGCCAGCAGTCCACCCTTAGCGGGGGGGCCCAATGAGCAGTTCTTC. It codes for CASSPPLAGGPNEQFF.

This clonotype was counted only a few times. The chain uses TRBV11-2 and TRBJ1-2; D is uncertain. Germline V lookup: CDR1 SGHAT, CDR2 FQNNGV. This CDR3 is built from 15 residues. The V and J ends lost 6 bases and 0 bases respectively, with 14 bases between them. The CDR3 loop is CASRKTVDPNYGYTF. CDR3 coding DNA: TGTGCCAGCAGGAAGACGGTTGATCCTAACTATGGCTACACCTTC.

The J gene is TRBJ1-1, the V gene TRBV29-1; maybe TRBD1 (6 bases). Germline CDR1 is SQVTM and CDR2 is ANQGSEA. V was shortened by 1 base and J by 3 bases, with 9 bases between the two germline ends. The CDR3 spans 13 residues. This CDR3 reads CSVEAQGDTEAFF. CDR3 DNA: TGCAGCGTTGAAGCACAGGGCGACACTGAAGCTTTCTTT.

A few counts support this clonotype. This rearrangement joins TRBV4-3 to TRBJ2-2; possibly TRBD2 for D (5 bases). V lost 1 base and J lost 6, with 18 bases in between. Germline CDR1 is LGHNA and CDR2 is YSLEER. This CDR3 comprises 17 residues. The CDR3 DNA reads TGCGCCAGCAGCCAAGTATATGGCGGGTTGGTAGCCGGGGAGCTGTTTTTT. Translated: CASSQVYGGLVAGELFF.

This clonotype has ten or more counts. V and J are TRBV14 and TRBJ2-1; 8 positions agree with TRBD2. CDR1 is SGHDN, CDR2 FVKESK, per germline. This CDR3 spans 13 amino acids. The junction had 8 bases not matched to a gene; V was cut back by 4 bases and J by 12 bases. CDR3 sequence: CASSPVREGRQFF. In DNA, the CDR3 is TGTGCCAGCAGCCCGGTCCGGGAGGGACGGCAGTTCTTC.

The chain is built from TRBV30 and TRBJ2-4; D remains unclear. The CDR3 consists of 11 residues. Germline V gene data show CDR1 as GTSNPN and CDR2 as SVGIG (reference sequence). CDR3 DNA: TGTGCTCATAAGGCTGGTAGCATTCAGTACTTC. This translates into CAHKAGSIQYF.

CDR3 amino acids: CASSEDPRQNGGLNEKLFF. The CDR3 DNA reads as TGTGCCAGCAGTGAAGATCCGAGGCAGAACGGTGGACTAAATGAAAAACTGTTTTTT. The chain employs TRBV6-1 and TRBJ1-4; D remains unclear. Germline V gene lookup returns CDR1 MNHNS and CDR2 SASEGT. This CDR3 spans 19 amino acids. V lost 1 base, J lost 5 bases, and 23 bases lay in between.

This clonotype was detected a few times. CDR3 protein: CASSYWRGSYEQYF. The CDR3 region has the DNA TGTGCCAGCAGTTACTGGAGGGGATCCTACGAGCAGTACTTC. The chain uses TRBV6-2 or TRBV6-3 and TRBJ2-7, with D possibly matching TRBD2 (6 bases). The CDR3 has 14 residues. The V gene's germline CDR1 is MNHEY and CDR2 SVGEGT. V was trimmed by 1 base and J by 1 base, leaving 8 bases between them.

This clonotype was seen repeatedly, ten times or more. The V and J genes are TRBV7-2 and TRBJ1-1, with unresolved D. The germline V and J ends were trimmed by 1 base and 1 base, with 4 bases remaining between them. This CDR3 comprises 13 residues. Per germline, CDR1 SGHTA and CDR2 FQGNSA. The CDR3 nucleotides read TGTGCCAGCAGCTTAGGCAGGAACACTGAAGCTTTCTTT. It encodes CASSLGRNTEAFF.

Worth noting for this clonotype: This may stem from a read error, because a much larger clone lies one nucleotide away. The chain uses TRBV7-2 and TRBJ1-2; D gene uncertain. V was cut by 5 bases and J by 0 bases, with 4 bases left in between. Per germline, CDR1 SGHTA and CDR2 FQGNSA. This CDR3 is 12 amino acids long. The CDR3 DNA reads as TGTGCCAGCAGCCGAGCTAACTATGGCTACACCTTC. Its protein is CASSRANYGYTF.

V usage is TRBV9 and J usage is TRBJ2-3; 7 nucleotides agree with TRBD1. CDR3 size: 16 residues. Germline CDR1 is SGDLS and CDR2 is YYNGEE. The V and J ends lost 4 bases and 0 bases, in that order; junction bases with no gene match: 8. In nucleotides, the CDR3 is TGTGCCAGCAGCACCCGACAGGGCTCTAGCACAGATACGCAGTATTTT. Its protein is CASSTRQGSSTDTQYF.

This clonotype was picked up a small number of times. This chain joins TRBV7-2 and TRBJ2-7, with D unresolved. The CDR3 is 12 residues long. Trimming shortened V by 4 bases and J by 4 bases, and 8 bases separated the two germline ends. Germline V lookup: CDR1 SGHTA, CDR2 FQGNSA. CDR3 sequence (DNA): TGTGCCAGCAGCTGGCCCGGATACGAGCAGTACTTC. This translates into CASSWPGYEQYF.

The chain employs TRBV14 and TRBJ1-2, with D possibly matching TRBD1 (5 bases). Germline loops: CDR1 SGHDN, CDR2 FVKESK. V was shortened by 4 bases and J by 10 bases, with 22 bases between the two germline ends. CDR3 length: 15 residues. The CDR3 nucleotides are TGTGCCAGCAGCCGAGAAACAGGCCGCGTCAACCTCTACACCTTC. Its protein product is CASSRETGRVNLYTF. The entire variable domain, with the rest obtained from reference TRBV14 and TRBJ1-2, is as follows: EAGVTQFPSHSVIEKGQTVTLRCDPISGHDNLYWYRRVMGKEIKFLLHFVKESKQDESGMPNNRFLAERTGGTYSTLKVQPAELEDSGVYFCASSRETGRVNLYTFGSGTRLTVV.